This entry lists 18 T cell receptor beta chains sequenced from one sample in a study of molecular identifiers for immune sequencing clone quantification. TCRdb reprocessed the PCR reads via MiXCR and lists one record per CDR3 protein. The top ten clones hold around 1.4% of a sample with 60,000 to 65,000 distinct CDR3 sequences, around 19% of them seen once. The sample comprised naive CD8+ T cells from blood, with Jurkat cell RNA spiked in. Subset here: FACS-sorted CD8+CD4-CCR7+CD45RA+ naive T cells. These receptors were obtained from a human donor in good health. Some libraries in this study had Jurkat cell RNA spiked in.

Worth noting for this clonotype: A much larger clonotype is one base distant, so this may be a read error. The chain uses TRBV27 and TRBJ1-1, with D tentatively TRBD1 (6 bases). In germline, CDR1 is MNHEY, CDR2 SMNVEV (reference sequence). V gave up 3 bases and J gave up 5 bases, with 16 bases separating them. The CDR3 runs 15 residues. The chain's CDR3 is CASSFSGQKETEAFF. Written as DNA, the CDR3 is TGTGCCAGCAGTTTTTCTGGACAGAAAGAAACTGAAGCTTTCTTT.

This chain uses TRBV30 with TRBJ2-1, with 8 bases aligning to TRBD2. This CDR3 has 14 residues. The trim removed 1 base at V and 8 bases at J, leaving 7 bases unmatched. CDR1 is GTSNPN and CDR2 is SVGIG in the germline V gene (reference sequence). The CDR3 is CAWSGGTSMDEQFF. The CDR3 DNA sequence: TGTGCCTGGAGTGGGGGGACTAGTATGGATGAGCAGTTCTTC.

This clonotype came up many times. The CDR3 region is CASSEYGDPVGEQYF. CDR3 bases: TGTGCCAGCAGTGAGTATGGCGACCCAGTGGGCGAGCAGTACTTC. The gene calls are TRBV6-1 and TRBJ2-7; D is ambiguous. The CDR3 length is 15 residues. CDR1 and CDR2 from the germline V gene are MNHNS and SASEGT. V shed 3 bases and J shed 6 bases, with 18 bases lying between them.

This chain uses TRBV9 with TRBJ2-5; D might be TRBD1 (6 bases). V dropped 4 bases and J dropped 6 bases, with 19 bases sitting between them. The CDR3 has 15 amino acids. Germline values: CDR1 SGDLS, CDR2 YYNGEE. CDR3 in amino acids: CASSSDSSRAKTQYF. CDR3 coding DNA: TGTGCCAGCAGCTCGGACAGCTCCCGGGCCAAGACCCAGTACTTC.

This clonotype has a handful of counts. This chain uses TRBV27 with TRBJ2-1; either TRBD1 or TRBD2 may supply D (7 bases each). The V gene's germline CDR1 is MNHEY and CDR2 SMNVEV (reference sequence). This CDR3 region has 19 residues. Trimming removed 0 bases from V and 2 bases from J, with 20 bases in between. The CDR3 loop is CASSLSLLQRDSPYNEQFF. The CDR3 nucleotides are TGTGCCAGCAGTTTATCCCTACTACAGCGGGACAGCCCCTACAATGAGCAGTTCTTC.

V gene TRBV19 combines with J gene TRBJ2-7, with 13 bases lining up with TRBD2. The J segment lost 4 bases and the V segment lost 5 bases, leaving 5 bases of the junction unmatched. CDR3 length: 15 amino acids. Germline lookup yields CDR1 LNHDA and CDR2 SQIVND (reference sequence). The CDR3 DNA follows: TGTGCCAGTAGTTTCGGACTAGCGGGAGTATACGAGCAGTACTTC. Translation gives CASSFGLAGVYEQYF.

The table lists this clonotype with many counts. The rearrangement joins TRBV7-9 to TRBJ1-5, with D possibly TRBD1 on 5 matching bases. Germline V CDR1 and CDR2: SEHNR, FQNEAQ (reference sequence). Trimming cost V 2 bases and J 5 bases, with 10 bases left between them. The CDR3 consists of 14 residues. The CDR3 loop reads CASSLSGPYQPQHF. The CDR3 DNA sequence: TGTGCCAGCAGCTTATCGGGGCCCTATCAGCCCCAGCATTTT.

The sample holds many counts of this clonotype. The chain couples TRBV25-1 to TRBJ2-1; perhaps D is TRBD1 or TRBD2 (5 bases each). Germline V gene data show CDR1 as MGHDK and CDR2 as SYGVNS. This CDR3 region has 19 residues. The V end lost 2 bases, the J end lost 4 bases, and 24 bases lay between the germline ends. CDR3 bases: TGTGCCAGCAGTGAAAAGCCCCCCGGGACCAACAGGAATTACAATGAGCAGTTCTTC. Its protein product is CASSEKPPGTNRNYNEQFF. The full variable domain, its missing parts supplied by reference TRBV25-1 and TRBJ2-1, is EADIYQTPRYLVIGTGKKITLECSQTMGHDKMYWYQQDPGMELHLIHYSYGVNSTEKGDLSSESTVSRIRTEHFPLTLESARPSHTSQYLCASSEKPPGTNRNYNEQFFGPGTRLTVL.

This chain uses TRBV7-9 with TRBJ2-7; D is uncertain. Germline CDR1 is SEHNR and CDR2 is FQNEAQ (reference sequence). Trimming removed 3 bases from V and 5 bases from J, with 8 bases in between. CDR3 length equals 12 residues. The CDR3 sequence is CASSFGADEQYF. In nucleotides, the CDR3 is TGTGCCAGCAGCTTTGGTGCCGACGAGCAGTACTTC.

In its sample, this clonotype was seen many times. The gene calls are TRBV6-5 and TRBJ1-1; D perhaps matches TRBD1 (5 bases). The length of the CDR3 is 18 residues. Germline V gene data show CDR1 as MNHEY and CDR2 as SVGAGI. The germline V and J ends were trimmed by 1 base and 3 bases, with 21 bases remaining between them. The CDR3 loop reads CASSYLPQAGPRDTEAFF. CDR3 in DNA: TGTGCCAGCAGTTACTTGCCCCAGGCAGGGCCAAGGGACACTGAAGCTTTCTTT.

This clonotype has at least ten counts. The chain is built from TRBV7-9 and TRBJ2-4; TRBD2 matches at 14 bases. The V and J ends lost 5 bases and 6 bases, in that order; junction bases with no gene match: 12. The CDR3 length is 18 residues. Germline V gene sequence: CDR1 SEHNR, CDR2 FQNEAQ (reference sequence). CDR3 loop: CASSTPGLAGDVRNIQYF. The CDR3 DNA sequence: TGTGCCAGCAGCACGCCGGGACTAGCGGGAGATGTCAGAAACATTCAGTACTTC.

This clonotype was seen a handful of times. It may be a read error: a sequence one base away is much more abundant. V usage is TRBV11-2 and J usage is TRBJ2-1, with 7 bases that match TRBD1. The CDR3 extends over 15 amino acids. Trimming at V came to 8 bases and at J to 6 bases, leaving 13 bases not matched to a gene. Germline V lookup: CDR1 SGHAT, CDR2 FQNNGV. CDR3 region: CASGSGTAPRNEQFF. The CDR3 DNA sequence: TGTGCCAGCGGCTCCGGGACAGCCCCTCGCAATGAGCAGTTCTTC. Together with reference TRBV11-2 and TRBJ2-1, the CDR3 gives the full variable domain: EAGVAQSPRYKIIEKRQSVAFWCNPISGHATLYWYQQILGQGPKLLIQFQNNGVVDDSQLPKDRFSAERLKGVDSTLKIQPAKLEDSAVYLCASGSGTAPRNEQFFGPGTRLTVL.

This clonotype was seen many times. The genes are TRBV9 and TRBJ1-5; no clear D. Trimming cost V 3 bases and J 4 bases, with 11 bases left between them. The CDR3 contains 14 residues. Germline CDR1 is SGDLS and CDR2 is YYNGEE. CDR3 nucleotide sequence: TGTGCCAGCAGCGCGGGGTTCCTAAATCAGCCCCAGCATTTT. Protein sequence: CASSAGFLNQPQHF.

Details on this clonotype: This could be a read error, since a much larger clone is one nucleotide away. The chain recombines TRBV29-1 with TRBJ1-1; 9 bases are shared with TRBD1. This CDR3 contains 12 residues. The ends lost 7 bases at V and 5 bases at J; junction bases unmatched: 5. In germline, CDR1 is SQVTM, CDR2 ANQGSEA. CDR3 amino acids: CSGGTGITEAFF. DNA for the CDR3: TGCAGCGGGGGGACAGGGATAACTGAAGCTTTCTTT.

This clonotype has at least ten counts. The chain couples TRBV28 to TRBJ2-3; D call uncertain. The V gene's germline CDR1 is MDHEN and CDR2 SYDVKM. V lost 2 bases and J lost 0, with 6 bases in between. This CDR3 has 14 residues. The CDR3 DNA follows: TGTGCCAGCAGTTTACGCGTGAGCACAGATACGCAGTATTTT. Its protein product is CASSLRVSTDTQYF.

This clonotype was seen repeatedly, ten times or more. V and J are TRBV7-9 and TRBJ2-7; D gene unclear. The ends were cut back, 2 bases at V and 7 bases at J, with 15 bases in the middle. Germline CDR1 reads SEHNR; CDR2 reads FQNEAQ (reference sequence). The CDR3 is 14 residues long. In nucleotides, the CDR3 is TGTGCCAGCAGCTTAAGCACCGTGGTGGGGGAGCAGTACTTC. As protein: CASSLSTVVGEQYF.

About this clonotype: This could be a read error, since a much larger clone is one nucleotide away. The V gene is TRBV11-2, the J gene TRBJ2-2; 9 nucleotides align to TRBD2. The germline V gene has CDR1 SGHAT and CDR2 FQNNGV. Trimming cost V 4 bases and J 3 bases; bases outside gene matches: 6. The CDR3 loop spans 16 amino acids. CDR3 in amino acids: CASSYGLASDTGELFF. The CDR3 DNA sequence: TGTGCCAGCAGCTACGGACTAGCGAGTGACACCGGGGAGCTGTTTTTT. The whole variable domain, remainder taken from reference TRBV11-2 and TRBJ2-2, is EAGVAQSPRYKIIEKRQSVAFWCNPISGHATLYWYQQILGQGPKLLIQFQNNGVVDDSQLPKDRFSAERLKGVDSTLKIQPAKLEDSAVYLCASSYGLASDTGELFFGEGSRLTVL.

The sample holds a few counts of this clonotype. A much larger clone differs from this one at a single base, so this may be a read error. V is TRBV27 and J is TRBJ1-1; no reliable D call. Looked up from germline, CDR1 is MNHEY and CDR2 is SMNVEV (reference sequence). This CDR3 is 15 amino acids long. The CDR3 reads CASGLIGQMNTEAFF. In DNA, the CDR3 is TGTGCCAGCGGTTTAATAGGCCAGATGAACACTGAAGCTTTCTTT.